This TCR beta chain was sequenced for a study of CD8 T cells in ankylosing spondylitis. The count of this clonotype is one. The antigen remains unidentified. Germline V lookup: CDR1 SGDLS, CDR2 YYNGEE. Trimming took off 3 bases at V and 9 bases at J, with 22 bases between the two ends. The CDR3 covers 16 residues. Overall study findings and caveats: Certain motif variants had earlier appeared in reactive arthritis synovial fluid and blood. A CD8+ phenotype characterized the disease-linked clones, which were relatively rare in peripheral blood. Within matched ankylosing spondylitis synovial fluid, disease-linked clones were reportedly significantly enriched.

Construction of TCR beta libraries was performed using quantitative 5'-RACE with molecular barcodes. TCRdb re-called the 5' RACE reads through MiXCR, storing one row per CDR3 protein. The table shows around 150,000 distinct CDR3 sequences, with about 42% occurring only once. The sample taken for sequencing was synovial fluid, either unsorted or a sorted T cell fraction (not recorded which). The sequence was collected from a male donor with ankylosing spondylitis. The J gene is TRBJ2-1, the V gene TRBV9; D tentatively fits TRBD1 or TRBD2 (5 bases each). For the CDR3, the DNA is TGTGCCAGCAGCGCCCTCCCGGGACCCACTGTCAGTGAGCAGTTCTTC. Its protein product is CASSALPGPTVSEQFF.